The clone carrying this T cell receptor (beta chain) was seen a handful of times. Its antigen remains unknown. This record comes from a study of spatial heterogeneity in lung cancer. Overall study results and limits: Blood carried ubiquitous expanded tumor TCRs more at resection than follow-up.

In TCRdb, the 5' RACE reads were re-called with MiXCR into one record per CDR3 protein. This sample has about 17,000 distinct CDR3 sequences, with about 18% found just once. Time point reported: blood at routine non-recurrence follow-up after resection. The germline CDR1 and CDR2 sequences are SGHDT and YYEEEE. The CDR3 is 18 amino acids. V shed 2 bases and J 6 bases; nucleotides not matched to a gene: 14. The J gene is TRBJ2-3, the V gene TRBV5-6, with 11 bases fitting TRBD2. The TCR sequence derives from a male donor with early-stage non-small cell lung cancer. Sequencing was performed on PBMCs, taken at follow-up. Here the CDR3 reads CASSFASGGPLRTDTQYF. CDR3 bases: TGTGCCAGCAGCTTCGCTAGCGGGGGGCCCCTTAGAACGGATACGCAGTATTTT. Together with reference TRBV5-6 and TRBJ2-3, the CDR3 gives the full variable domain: DAGVTQSPTHLIKTRGQQVTLRCSPKSGHDTVSWYQQALGQGPQFIFQYYEEEERQRGNFPDRFSGHQFPNYSSELNVNALLLGDSALYLCASSFASGGPLRTDTQYFGPGTRLTVL.